Listed below are T cell receptor beta chains from one sample, sequenced in a study of T cells in Graves' hyperthyroidism and ophthalmopathy. TCRdb analysed the multiplex PCR reads with MiXCR anew, one entry per CDR3 protein. Seen here are roughly 720,000 distinct CDR3 sequences, about 18% observed once, and the top ten hold roughly a sixth. The sequencing sample was made of blood. These receptors all come from a man between 50 and 59 years old with Graves' hyperthyroidism. Each CDR3 is given with its conserved first and last residue. Each record gives: V gene, J gene, D gene, clone size, CDR3 DNA, CDR3 protein. D genes are given only for firm matches. Not every row has a clone size; where given, it reads once, few, many or a size class.

V: TRBV11-2
J: TRBJ2-1
D: TRBD2
size: many
DNA: TGTGCCAGCAGATTTAGCGGGATTATCAATGAGCAGTTCTTC
CDR3: CASRFSGIINEQFF

V: TRBV20-1
J: TRBJ2-1
D: TRBD2
size: -
DNA: TGCAGTGCTAGGACTACTAGCGGGAGCTGGGATGAGCAGTTCTTC
CDR3: CSARTTSGSWDEQFF

V: TRBV27
J: TRBJ2-2
D: TRBD2
size: once
DNA: TGTGCCAGCAGTGACCGAAGCGGGAGTGGCGGCACCGGGGAGCTGTTTTTT
CDR3: CASSDRSGSGGTGELFF

V: TRBV6-6
J: TRBJ1-1
D: -
size: many
DNA: TGTGCCAGCAGTTACGTTCGGGTCACTGAAGCTTTCTTT
CDR3: CASSYVRVTEAFF

V: TRBV27
J: TRBJ2-7
D: -
size: -
DNA: TGTGCCAGCAGTCCCCATGGCAGGGGCCAGCAGTACTTC
CDR3: CASSPHGRGQQYF

V: TRBV5-8
J: TRBJ1-1
D: -
size: many
DNA: TGTGCCAGCAGCTTCTGGTCAGGGAGCGTGAACACTGAAGCTTTCTTT
CDR3: CASSFWSGSVNTEAFF

V: TRBV28
J: TRBJ1-2
D: -
size: many
DNA: TGTGCCAGCAGTTCCCCGTCGTACCAAGACTACACCTTC
CDR3: CASSSPSYQDYTF

V: TRBV7-9
J: TRBJ2-3
D: TRBD2
size: many
DNA: TGTGCCAGCAGCTCTGGACTAGCGGGCACCACAGATACGCAGTATTTT
CDR3: CASSSGLAGTTDTQYF

V: TRBV2
J: TRBJ1-2
D: -
size: -
DNA: TGTGCCAGCAGTGAAAGGCCAGGGAGCACCAGCTTCTATGGCTACACCTTC
CDR3: CASSERPGSTSFYGYTF

V: TRBV3-1
J: TRBJ2-1
D: -
size: few
DNA: TGTGCCAGCAGGCAGGCCGGGTCCTACAATGAGCAGTTCTTC
CDR3: CASRQAGSYNEQFF

V: TRBV4-1
J: TRBJ2-7
D: -
size: -
DNA: TGCGCCAGCAGCCAAGTAGCGGAGGGGAGCTACGAGCAGTACTTC
CDR3: CASSQVAEGSYEQYF

V: TRBV6-5
J: TRBJ1-4
D: -
size: few
DNA: TGTGCCAGCAGTTACTCCCCAGGGTCTAATGAAAAACTGTTTTTT
CDR3: CASSYSPGSNEKLFF

V: TRBV30
J: TRBJ1-2
D: -
size: once
DNA: TGTGCCTGGGGAGTGAATGGCTACACCTTC
CDR3: CAWGVNGYTF

V: TRBV20-1
J: TRBJ2-5
D: TRBD2
size: -
DNA: TGCAGTGCTAGACCCCTAGCGGGATATTTAGAGACCCAGTACTTC
CDR3: CSARPLAGYLETQYF

V: TRBV10-3
J: TRBJ2-7
D: TRBD1
size: -
DNA: TGTGCCATCACTCCGGGACAGATTTCCTACGAGCAGTACTTC
CDR3: CAITPGQISYEQYF

V: TRBV6-5
J: TRBJ1-5
D: -
size: -
DNA: TGTGCCAGCAGTTACTCGCCCGGGGCAGCTGGCAATCAGCCCCAGCATTTT
CDR3: CASSYSPGAAGNQPQHF

V: TRBV11-2
J: TRBJ2-1
D: TRBD1
size: many
DNA: TGTGCCAGCAGCTTATTCATTGGCTTGACAGGGGGCCCTTGGAGCTCCTACAATGAGCAGTTCTTC
CDR3: CASSLFIGLTGGPWSSYNEQFF

V: TRBV7-6
J: TRBJ2-5
D: TRBD2
size: few
DNA: TGTGCCAGCAGCAAGACGGGACTAGCGGGAGAGACCCAGTACTTC
CDR3: CASSKTGLAGETQYF

V: TRBV27
J: TRBJ2-7
D: -
size: many
DNA: TGTGCCAGCAGTTCCACGGACAGAATCCACGAGCAGTACTTC
CDR3: CASSSTDRIHEQYF

V: TRBV5-8
J: TRBJ1-4
D: -
size: few
DNA: TGTGCCAGCAGCTTTGGCACCCTCCTTGCAACTAATGAAAAACTGTTTTTT
CDR3: CASSFGTLLATNEKLFF

V: TRBV18
J: TRBJ2-7
D: TRBD1
size: many
DNA: TGTGCCAGCTCACCCCTGGCAGGGGGCAGGGAGCAGTACTTC
CDR3: CASSPLAGGREQYF

V: TRBV29-1
J: TRBJ2-5
D: -
size: -
DNA: TGCAGCGTTGTCGATACCACAGGTCAAGAGACCCAGTACTTC
CDR3: CSVVDTTGQETQYF

V: TRBV27
J: TRBJ2-1
D: -
size: many
DNA: TGTGCCAGCAGCTACCGACCATTAGGAGGGATCGCCTACAATGAGCAGTTCTTC
CDR3: CASSYRPLGGIAYNEQFF

V: TRBV24-1
J: TRBJ2-1
D: TRBD2
size: -
DNA: TGTGCCACCAGTGATTTGAGCGGGAGCTCCTACAATGAGCAGTTCTTC
CDR3: CATSDLSGSSYNEQFF

V: TRBV7-2
J: TRBJ2-7
D: TRBD2
size: many
DNA: TGTGCCAGCAGCTCCTACGGCGGGAGGGAAGAGCAGTACTTC
CDR3: CASSSYGGREEQYF

V: TRBV10-3
J: TRBJ1-6
D: -
size: many
DNA: TGTGCCATCAGTCAGCCTGCCCTAGCCGGGTGGGATTCACCCCTCCACTTT
CDR3: CAISQPALAGWDSPLHF

V: TRBV5-1
J: TRBJ2-6
D: -
size: -
DNA: TGCGCCAGCAGCTTGGAATCTGGGGCCAACGTCCTGACTTTC
CDR3: CASSLESGANVLTF

V: TRBV11-1
J: TRBJ2-2
D: -
size: many
DNA: TGTGCCAGCAGCTTAATGAGGCACACCGGGGAGCTGTTTTTT
CDR3: CASSLMRHTGELFF

V: TRBV9
J: TRBJ2-6
D: -
size: -
DNA: TGTGCCAGCAGCGTAGGAACAGCTGGGGCCAACGTCCTGACTTTC
CDR3: CASSVGTAGANVLTF

V: TRBV19
J: TRBJ1-5
D: -
size: few
DNA: TGTGCCAGTAGTCCGGGACTACAGCAGCCCCAGCATTTT
CDR3: CASSPGLQQPQHF

V: TRBV6-1
J: TRBJ1-6
D: TRBD1
size: many
DNA: TGTGCCAGCAGTGAGGACAGGGTCTATTCACCCCTCCACTTT
CDR3: CASSEDRVYSPLHF

V: TRBV28
J: TRBJ1-2
D: -
size: -
DNA: TGTGCCAGCAGTTTCTCTGCCTATGGCTACACCTTC
CDR3: CASSFSAYGYTF

V: TRBV28
J: TRBJ2-1
D: -
size: many
DNA: TGTGCCAGCAGTTTGACGGGCAGGGGTGGTCGCGGGCAGTTCTTC
CDR3: CASSLTGRGGRGQFF

V: TRBV29-1
J: TRBJ2-3
D: -
size: -
DNA: TGCAGCGTCTCAGGGGTCGGGACAGATACGCAGTATTTT
CDR3: CSVSGVGTDTQYF

V: TRBV3-1
J: TRBJ1-1
D: -
size: many
DNA: TGTGCCAGCAGCCGGGGACAAGGAGCGAAGGACACTGAAGCTTTCTTT
CDR3: CASSRGQGAKDTEAFF

V: TRBV12-3/TRBV12-4
J: TRBJ2-1
D: -
size: -
DNA: TGTGCCAGCAGGACAAATACAGGGAAGCAGAATGAGCAGTTCTTC
CDR3: CASRTNTGKQNEQFF